These T cell receptor beta chains were read from a single sample in a study of T cells in localized non-small cell lung cancer. Sequencing used immunoSEQ multiplex PCR; TCRdb keeps in-frame clones, though not all of them. The sample records 25,000 to 30,000 clones, 80% to 85% being singletons. This sample comprised peripheral blood mononuclear cells, obtained before any cancer treatment. The receptors originated from a man aged 40 to 75 with stage III lung adenocarcinoma. Each CDR3 is given with its conserved first and last residue. Fields, in order: V gene, D gene, clone size, J gene, CDR3 protein, CDR3 DNA. D genes are given only for firm matches. Clone size is not always given. Where it is, it says once, few, many or a class for expanded clones.

V: TRBV5-1
D: -
size: -
J: TRBJ2-2
CDR3: CASSAEPGGGELFF
DNA: TGCGCCAGCAGCGCCGAACCTGGGGGCGGGGAGCTGTTTTTT

V: TRBV27
D: TRBD1
size: -
J: TRBJ2-5
CDR3: CASSLVGTGGAETQYF
DNA: TGTGCCAGCAGTTTAGTCGGAACAGGGGGCGCCGAGACCCAGTACTTC

V: TRBV7-6
D: -
size: -
J: TRBJ1-5
CDR3: CASSLNSGANQPQHF
DNA: TGTGCCAGCAGCTTAAATTCAGGGGCCAATCAGCCCCAGCATTTT

V: TRBV29-1
D: TRBD2
size: -
J: TRBJ2-1
CDR3: CSVGGSRGSGEQFF
DNA: TGCAGCGTTGGCGGGAGTCGGGGATCCGGTGAGCAGTTCTTC

V: TRBV27
D: -
size: -
J: TRBJ2-5
CDR3: CASSPARSALGQTQYF
DNA: TGTGCCAGCAGTCCGGCGCGGAGCGCCCTCGGGCAGACCCAGTACTTC

V: TRBV5-1
D: -
size: -
J: TRBJ2-2
CDR3: CASSLSLNTGELFF
DNA: TGCGCCAGCAGCTTGTCTCTCAACACCGGGGAGCTGTTTTTT

V: TRBV7-9
D: -
size: -
J: TRBJ2-7
CDR3: CASRPSGASGNYEQYF
DNA: TGTGCCAGCAGACCCTCGGGGGCTAGCGGAAACTACGAGCAGTACTTC

V: TRBV6-5
D: -
size: -
J: TRBJ1-3
CDR3: CASSLPGNTIYF
DNA: TGTGCCAGCAGCCTACCTGGAAACACCATATATTTT

V: TRBV5-5
D: TRBD1
size: -
J: TRBJ2-7
CDR3: CASSLRDRIYEQYF
DNA: TGTGCCAGCAGCCTACGGGACAGAATCTACGAGCAGTACTTC

V: TRBV7-3
D: TRBD1
size: -
J: TRBJ1-2
CDR3: CASSRPGGGGYTF
DNA: TGTGCCAGCAGCCGACCAGGGGGCGGGGGCTACACCTTC

V: TRBV28
D: TRBD1
size: few
J: TRBJ1-2
CDR3: CASSLIPGQGGYGYTF
DNA: TGTGCCAGCAGTTTGATCCCAGGACAGGGCGGCTATGGCTACACCTTC

V: TRBV6-5
D: TRBD1
size: -
J: TRBJ1-3
CDR3: CASSLTGSSGNTIYF
DNA: TGTGCCAGCAGTTTGACAGGGAGCTCTGGAAACACCATATATTTT

V: TRBV4-2
D: -
size: -
J: TRBJ1-4
CDR3: CASSQEGTYEKLFF
DNA: TGTGCCAGCAGCCAAGAAGGAACCTATGAAAAACTGTTTTTT

V: TRBV5-1
D: TRBD1
size: -
J: TRBJ1-5
CDR3: CASSSGTGNQPQHF
DNA: TGCGCCAGCAGTTCCGGGACAGGCAATCAGCCCCAGCATTTT

V: TRBV28
D: -
size: -
J: TRBJ1-5
CDR3: CASSPPLGSVSPSIF
DNA: -

V: TRBV15
D: -
size: -
J: TRBJ1-1
CDR3: CATRGEDTEAFF
DNA: TGTGCCACCAGGGGAGAGGATACTGAAGCTTTCTTT

V: TRBV6-5
D: TRBD1
size: -
J: TRBJ1-2
CDR3: CASSERTGYYGYTF
DNA: TGTGCCAGCAGTGAGCGGACAGGATACTATGGCTACACCTTC

V: TRBV13
D: -
size: -
J: TRBJ2-6
CDR3: CASSLGTRANVLTF
DNA: TGTGCCAGCAGCTTAGGTACCCGGGCCAACGTCCTGACTTTC